Sequencing of this T cell receptor beta chain was carried out in a study of technical replicates of blood from a handful of donors listed by TCRdb under 2017. As regards this clone: Its antigen is currently not known. Within one base of it there is no much larger clone, and no base qualities were kept.

Relative to germline, V is 6 bases shorter and J is 3 bases shorter, with 15 bases between their ends. Looking up the germline V gene yields CDR1 SNHLY and CDR2 FYNNEI. Taken from cysteine to phenylalanine, the CDR3 has 14 residues. Of all the DNA, just the CDR3 is kept, 42 bases in frame from base 1. The library was built by means of the immunoSEQ multiplex PCR assay. The clones in this table, taken by TCRdb from immuneACCESS, are in-frame only. Not every clone is retained; where verified, under half of the shortfall comes from an unresolved V gene, and the cause of the rest is unknown. This sample gives 60,000 to 85,000 clones in total; around 97% of them show up just once. The ten largest clonotypes hold approximately 0.2% of the sample.

The rearrangement combines TRBV2 with TRBJ2-7; 5 matching bases give a weak D call of TRBD1. The TCR comes from a human donor in good health. Sequencing was carried out using T cells isolated from PBMCs. The CDR3 here reads CASRIRIGDYEQYF. The nucleotides are TGTGCCAGCAGAATTCGTATAGGGGACTACGAGCAGTACTTC.